Each of the 19 T cell receptor beta chains below was sequenced from the same sample in a study of T cell repertoires in cytomegalovirus infection (dated by TCRdb to the late 2010s). Sequenced using an Illumina HiSeq 1500. TCRdb reran the public reads through fastp at Q25 and MiXCR, keeping productive beta chains. For every CDR3 protein sequence, its rows merge into one entry that carries the most common genes and DNA. Within this sample are around 130,000 distinct CDR3 sequences, with 20% to 30% of them counted one time only. The ten top clones hold 30% to 35% of the sample. Antigens of these TCRs are unknown. Specimen: PBMCs, sequenced either directly or after in vitro stimulation (not recorded which). Every receptor here comes from a human donor in good health (CMV status not recorded). Some clones in this sample may be carry-over from other donors' samples.

Many counts were recorded for this clonotype. The J gene is TRBJ2-7, the V gene TRBV28; D is ambiguous. The CDR3 has 16 residues. Germline-derived CDR1 and CDR2 are MDHEN and SYDVKM. Trimming pared 5 bases from V and 0 bases from J, leaving 17 bases between. The CDR3 here is CASSLGPRTNSYEQYF. The CDR3 nucleotides are TGTGCCAGCAGTCTCGGCCCGCGCACCAACTCCTACGAGCAGTACTTC.

This clonotype was detected a few times. The CDR3, as DNA: TGTGCCAGCAGTTACTCGGGGGTTGGCACAGTAGATACGCAGTATTTT. Residues: CASSYSGVGTVDTQYF. The genes are TRBV6-2 or TRBV6-3 and TRBJ2-3; tentatively, D is TRBD1 or TRBD2 (5 bases each). V was trimmed by 0 bases and J by 5 bases, leaving 15 bases between them. Germline V gives CDR1 MNHEY, CDR2 SVGEGT. The CDR3 consists of 16 residues.

This rearrangement joins TRBV6-6 to TRBJ2-7; D possibly corresponds to TRBD1 (5 bases). The V end lost 2 bases, the J end lost 9 bases, and 14 bases lay between the germline ends. This CDR3 is 13 amino acids long. Germline V gene lookup returns CDR1 MNHNY and CDR2 SVGAGI (reference sequence). The CDR3 reads CASSYRGHLGQYF. CDR3 DNA sequence: TGTGCCAGCAGTTACCGCGGACACTTGGGGCAGTACTTC.

The CDR3 loop is CASSPTGSSYNSPLHF. The CDR3, as DNA: TGTGCCAGCAGTCCGACAGGAAGCTCCTATAATTCACCCCTCCACTTT. V is TRBV13 and J is TRBJ1-6; the D gene is possibly TRBD1 (6 bases). V was pared by 6 bases and J by 0 bases, with 12 bases between. CDR1 and CDR2 from the germline V gene are PRHDT and FYEKMQ (reference sequence). The CDR3 has 16 amino acids.

This clonotype has a count of ten or more. V is TRBV4-1 and J is TRBJ1-4; 7 bases are shared with TRBD1. V was pared by 3 bases and J by 6 bases, with 7 bases of the junction left unmatched. The CDR3 is made up of 15 amino acids. The germline V gene has CDR1 MGHRA and CDR2 YSYEKL. CDR3 in DNA: TGCGCCAGCAGCCATCCGGACAGGTCGCATGAAAAACTGTTTTTT. It encodes CASSHPDRSHEKLFF.

A single count supports this clonotype. An end of the junction does not agree with germline; a read error may underlie this. This chain uses TRBV4-3 with TRBJ2-3; D not resolved. The CDR3 extends over 14 amino acids. Germline V gene data show CDR1 as LGHNA and CDR2 as YSLEER. This CDR3 is CTSSHSQGTDTQYF. The CDR3 DNA is TGCACCAGCAGCCACAGCCAGGGCACAGATACGCAGTATTTT.

Points on this clonotype: A much larger clone lies a single base off, so this may be a read error. This chain uses TRBV7-6 with TRBJ2-1, with D hard to call. Germline CDR1 and CDR2: SGHVS and FNYEAQ. CDR3 length: 12 residues. The CDR3 is CASSHDHNERFF. As DNA, the CDR3 is TGTGCCAGCAGCCATGACCACAATGAGCGGTTCTTC.

This chain joins TRBV5-4 and TRBJ2-2; no clear D. Germline CDR1 SGHNT, CDR2 YYREEE (reference sequence). This CDR3 has 13 residues. Trimming shortened V by 2 bases and J by 1 base, and 3 bases separated the two germline ends. The CDR3 sequence: CASSFWNTGELFF. The CDR3 bases are TGTGCCAGCAGCTTTTGGAACACCGGGGAGCTGTTTTTT.

CDR3 nucleotide sequence: TGCAGCGGTCTTACGGCGGGAACCTACAATGAGCAGTTCTTC. Amino acid sequence: CSGLTAGTYNEQFF. The V call is TRBV29-1, the J call TRBJ2-1; a weak D match, TRBD2 (6 bases). Trimming pared 7 bases from V and 2 bases from J, leaving 15 bases between. The CDR3 length is 14 residues. Germline V gene data show CDR1 as SQVTM and CDR2 as ANQGSEA.

This clonotype came up a few times. DNA for the CDR3: TGCGCCAGCAGCCAAGTCGAAGGGGGGGCTAATCAGCCCCAGCATTTT. As protein: CASSQVEGGANQPQHF. The chain carries TRBV4-1 and TRBJ1-5; a weak D match, TRBD1 (6 bases). Trimming removed 1 base at V and 4 bases at J, with 14 bases between. The CDR3 sequence is 16 residues long. Per the germline V gene, CDR1 is MGHRA and CDR2 is YSYEKL.

This clonotype was counted many times. The chain carries TRBV7-9 and TRBJ1-1; TRBD1 matches at 7 bases. This CDR3 has 17 amino acids. With 1 base clipped from V and 3 bases from J, the junction kept 11 bases outside the gene matches. Germline V CDR1 and CDR2: SEHNR, FQNEAQ (reference sequence). The CDR3 DNA reads TGTGCCAGCAGCTTAGTGGAGGGGGCTTATGTGTACACTGAAGCTTTCTTT. Its protein is CASSLVEGAYVYTEAFF.

The chain is built from TRBV12-5 and TRBJ1-1; no clear D. CDR1 and CDR2 from the germline V gene are LGHNT and FRNRAP. The V end lost 1 base, the J end lost 0 bases, and 3 bases lay between the germline ends. This CDR3 spans 13 amino acids. CDR3 bases: TGTGCTAGTGGTTTGGAGGTGAACACTGAAGCTTTCTTT. Its translation: CASGLEVNTEAFF.

There are a few counts of this clonotype. The rearrangement joins TRBV6-5 to TRBJ2-7; 11 bases map to TRBD2. This CDR3 spans 14 amino acids. The germline gives CDR1 MNHEY, CDR2 SVGAGI. With 2 bases clipped from V and 4 bases from J, the junction kept 1 base outside the gene matches. The CDR3 coding sequence is TGTGCCAGCAGTTACACTAGCGGGAGATACGAGCAGTACTTC. Encoded protein: CASSYTSGRYEQYF.

V usage is TRBV19 and J usage is TRBJ1-2, with a tentative D call TRBD1 (6 bases). CDR1 and CDR2 from the germline V gene are LNHDA and SQIVND (reference sequence). The CDR3 runs 15 residues. The V gene lost 4 bases and the J gene lost 4 bases, with 16 bases spanning the gap. The CDR3 loop is CASSRGDIRGYGYTF. As DNA, the CDR3 is TGTGCCAGTAGTAGGGGGGACATACGAGGCTATGGCTACACCTTC.

The rearrangement joins TRBV19 to TRBJ2-1; 7 bases map to TRBD1. Germline V lookup: CDR1 LNHDA, CDR2 SQIVND (reference sequence). The CDR3 is made up of 17 amino acids. The J segment lost 2 bases and the V segment lost 6 bases, leaving 13 bases of the junction unmatched. The CDR3 nucleotides are TGTGCCAGTAGCCTGATCAGGGGGACAACTACCTACAATGAGCAGTTCTTC. This encodes CASSLIRGTTTYNEQFF.

The chain recombines TRBV7-9 with TRBJ1-1; D not certain. The germline CDR1 and CDR2 sequences are SEHNR and FQNEAQ (reference sequence). Trimming cost V 4 bases and J 5 bases, with 20 bases left between them. The CDR3 runs 16 residues. The chain's CDR3 is CASSSLRSGHRTEAFF. The CDR3 region has the DNA TGTGCCAGCAGCTCGCTTAGATCCGGTCATAGGACTGAAGCTTTCTTT. The full variable domain, in which reference TRBV7-9 and TRBJ1-1 provide the parts outside the CDR3, is DTGVSQNPRHKITKRGQNVTFRCDPISEHNRLYWYRQTLGQGPEFLTYFQNEAQLEKSRLLSDRFSAERPKGSFSTLEIQRTEQGDSAMYLCASSSLRSGHRTEAFFGQGTRLTVV.

This clonotype showed up many times. The chain couples TRBV19 to TRBJ2-2; tentatively, D is TRBD2 (5 bases). The CDR3 extends over 15 amino acids. The V gene lost 6 bases and the J gene lost 0 bases, with 11 bases spanning the gap. Germline CDR1 LNHDA, CDR2 SQIVND (reference sequence). The CDR3 DNA reads as TGTGCCAGTAGGGACTCCGACCCGAACACCGGGGAGCTGTTTTTT. It codes for CASRDSDPNTGELFF.

This chain joins TRBV30 and TRBJ2-2; no clear D gene. The CDR3 sequence is 15 residues long. Germline V gives CDR1 GTSNPN, CDR2 SVGIG (reference sequence). Trimming pared 2 bases from V and 4 bases from J, leaving 14 bases between. The CDR3 sequence: CAWSNLGWATGELFF. The DNA of the CDR3 is TGTGCCTGGAGTAATCTAGGCTGGGCCACCGGGGAGCTGTTTTTT.

The chain combines TRBV11-3 with TRBJ2-2; no clear D. This CDR3 contains 14 residues. Deletions cut 2 bases from V and 7 bases from J, with 11 bases between. Germline CDR1 and CDR2: SGHNT and YENEEA. The CDR3 loop reads CASSLSMLGGELFF. CDR3 DNA sequence: TGTGCCAGCAGCTTAAGCATGTTAGGCGGGGAGCTGTTTTTT.